This is a list of T cell receptor beta chains from one sample in a study of beta chain features in type 1 diabetes. Only in-frame clones appear in the TCRdb table, and some are missing; sequencing was by immunoSEQ multiplex PCR. Of 450,000 to 550,000 clones listed, around 28% are singletons. Sample: naive CD4+ T cells from blood. Source of these receptors: a man younger than 30 in good health. The CDR3 runs from the conserved cysteine through the conserved F or W. D genes are given only for firm matches. The listing skips clone size in some rows; elsewhere it reads once, few, many or a size class.

abundance: -; j_gene: TRBJ2-7; d_gene: -; v_gene: TRBV18; CDR3nt: TGTGCCAGCTCACCAGTTACCTTCGAGCTCCAATTC; CDR3aa: CASSPVTFELQF
abundance: -; j_gene: TRBJ2-7; d_gene: TRBD2; v_gene: TRBV5-4; CDR3nt: TGTGCCAGCAGCTTGGCGGGAGGGCCGTCCTACGAGCAGTACTTC; CDR3aa: CASSLAGGPSYEQYF
abundance: few; j_gene: TRBJ2-7; d_gene: TRBD1; v_gene: TRBV28; CDR3nt: TGTGCCAGCAGAGACAGGGGAAACTACGAGCAGTACTTC; CDR3aa: CASRDRGNYEQYF
abundance: -; j_gene: TRBJ2-7; d_gene: TRBD2; v_gene: TRBV7-2; CDR3nt: TGTGCCAGCAGCTTAACTAGCGGGAGCCTGTACGAGCAGTACTTC; CDR3aa: CASSLTSGSLYEQYF
abundance: few; j_gene: TRBJ2-3; d_gene: -; v_gene: TRBV29-1; CDR3nt: TGCAGCGGCGGGGACCCCACAGATACGCAGTATTTT; CDR3aa: CSGGDPTDTQYF
abundance: -; j_gene: TRBJ2-1; d_gene: -; v_gene: TRBV29-1; CDR3nt: TGCAGCGTTGCCCCACAGGGTTTAGCGATTAATGAGCAGTTCTTC; CDR3aa: CSVAPQGLAINEQFF
abundance: -; j_gene: TRBJ2-5; d_gene: TRBD2; v_gene: TRBV5-1; CDR3nt: TGCGCCAGCAGCCCCCGAAGGAGCGGGAGTCATGAGACCCAGTACTTC; CDR3aa: CASSPRRSGSHETQYF
abundance: -; j_gene: TRBJ2-7; d_gene: -; v_gene: TRBV5-6; CDR3nt: TGTGCCAGCAGCCCACACAGAGTCTACGAGCAGTACTTC; CDR3aa: CASSPHRVYEQYF
abundance: few; j_gene: TRBJ2-7; d_gene: -; v_gene: TRBV29-1; CDR3nt: TGCAGCGTTGAAGACAGTACGGGGCACGAGCAGTACTTC; CDR3aa: CSVEDSTGHEQYF
abundance: -; j_gene: TRBJ2-6; d_gene: -; v_gene: TRBV29-1; CDR3nt: TGCAGCGTCTCCTTTTCTGGGGCCAACGTCCTGACTTTC; CDR3aa: CSVSFSGANVLTF
abundance: -; j_gene: TRBJ2-7; d_gene: TRBD1; v_gene: TRBV9; CDR3nt: TGTGCCAGCAGCCCAAGGGGACAGGGGGGTTCCTACGAGCAGTACTTC; CDR3aa: CASSPRGQGGSYEQYF
abundance: few; j_gene: TRBJ2-1; d_gene: -; v_gene: TRBV7-6; CDR3nt: TGTGCCAGCAGCTTAGCTAACGGTCGGCAGTTCTTC; CDR3aa: CASSLANGRQFF
abundance: -; j_gene: TRBJ2-5; d_gene: TRBD1; v_gene: TRBV7-2; CDR3nt: TGTGCCAGCCACAGGGGCCATGGGGAAGAGACCCAGTACTTC; CDR3aa: CASHRGHGEETQYF
abundance: -; j_gene: TRBJ2-1; d_gene: -; v_gene: TRBV30; CDR3nt: TGTGCCTCCTCCCGGGCCTACAATGAGCAGTTCTTC; CDR3aa: CASSRAYNEQFF
abundance: -; j_gene: TRBJ2-7; d_gene: TRBD2; v_gene: TRBV2; CDR3nt: TGTGCCAGCAGTGACGGGGCTAGCGGGACTAAAGCCTACGAGCAGTACTTC; CDR3aa: CASSDGASGTKAYEQYF
abundance: few; j_gene: TRBJ2-1; d_gene: -; v_gene: TRBV18; CDR3nt: TGTGCCAGCTCACCGACCTTAAACAATGAGCAGTTCTTC; CDR3aa: CASSPTLNNEQFF
abundance: -; j_gene: TRBJ2-2; d_gene: -; v_gene: TRBV29-1; CDR3nt: TGCAGCGTTGGTACAGGGCGTACCGGGGAGCTGTTTTTT; CDR3aa: CSVGTGRTGELFF
abundance: -; j_gene: TRBJ2-3; d_gene: -; v_gene: TRBV20-1; CDR3nt: TGCAGTGCTAGCGATATAAATACGCAGTATTTT; CDR3aa: CSASDINTQYF
abundance: -; j_gene: TRBJ2-5; d_gene: -; v_gene: TRBV6-1; CDR3nt: TGTGCCAGCAACGGAGGGGGCGCCGGGGAGACCCAGTACTTC; CDR3aa: CASNGGGAGETQYF
abundance: -; j_gene: TRBJ2-3; d_gene: -; v_gene: TRBV7-7; CDR3nt: TGTGCCAGCAGCCCACTGGGACGGAGCACAGATACGCAGTATTTT; CDR3aa: CASSPLGRSTDTQYF
abundance: -; j_gene: TRBJ1-5; d_gene: -; v_gene: TRBV30; CDR3nt: TGTGCCTGGAGCCGGGTTGAGCCCCAGCATTTT; CDR3aa: CAWSRVEPQHF
abundance: -; j_gene: TRBJ1-1; d_gene: -; v_gene: TRBV5-4; CDR3nt: TGTGCCAGCAGCTTGAGGGCTGGGGACACTGAAGCTTTCTTT; CDR3aa: CASSLRAGDTEAFF
abundance: -; j_gene: TRBJ2-4; d_gene: -; v_gene: TRBV4-3; CDR3nt: TGCGCCAGCAGCCAGAGGAGAGAGTCCGGGATTCAGTACTTC; CDR3aa: CASSQRRESGIQYF
abundance: -; j_gene: TRBJ2-7; d_gene: TRBD2; v_gene: TRBV18; CDR3nt: TGTGCCAGCTCTCAAGGTACGGGACTAGCGGGGATTTACGAGCAGTACTTC; CDR3aa: CASSQGTGLAGIYEQYF
abundance: -; j_gene: TRBJ1-1; d_gene: TRBD1; v_gene: TRBV4-1; CDR3nt: TGCGCCAGCAGCCCAACAGGGGCGAACACTGAAGCTTTCTTT; CDR3aa: CASSPTGANTEAFF
abundance: -; j_gene: TRBJ2-5; d_gene: -; v_gene: TRBV7-8; CDR3nt: TGTGCCAGCAGCTGGCGTCTCCCCCAAGAGACCCAGTACTTC; CDR3aa: CASSWRLPQETQYF